This T cell receptor beta chain appears in the sequencing data of a study of Ad26.COV2.S vaccination and SARS-CoV-2 variants. With 2 bases removed from V and 3 bases from J, the gap between germline ends came to 14 bases. CDR3 length: 15 residues. CDR1 is MNHEY, CDR2 SVGEGT, per germline. The treatment: roughly 19 received Ad26.COV2.S at low or high dose, single or two shots; about 5 received placebo; per-sample allocation not given. Material that was analyzed had been drawn on day 63 after the first vaccine or placebo injection. The assay was immunoSEQ multiplex PCR, and TCRdb's table has in-frame clones only and misses some. Of roughly 420,000 clones listed, 89% are singletons.

The sequence came from a person aged 18-65 years who received the Ad26.COV2.S COVID-19 vaccine or a placebo. The chain combines TRBV6-2 or TRBV6-3 with TRBJ2-7; TRBD1 or TRBD2 may be the D gene (5 bases each). The sample was peripheral blood, taken in a trial of Ad26.COV2.S vaccine versus placebo. In DNA form, the CDR3 reads TGTGCCAGCAGTTACCCCGCCGAGGGGAACTACGAGCAGTACTTC. Its protein product is CASSYPAEGNYEQYF.